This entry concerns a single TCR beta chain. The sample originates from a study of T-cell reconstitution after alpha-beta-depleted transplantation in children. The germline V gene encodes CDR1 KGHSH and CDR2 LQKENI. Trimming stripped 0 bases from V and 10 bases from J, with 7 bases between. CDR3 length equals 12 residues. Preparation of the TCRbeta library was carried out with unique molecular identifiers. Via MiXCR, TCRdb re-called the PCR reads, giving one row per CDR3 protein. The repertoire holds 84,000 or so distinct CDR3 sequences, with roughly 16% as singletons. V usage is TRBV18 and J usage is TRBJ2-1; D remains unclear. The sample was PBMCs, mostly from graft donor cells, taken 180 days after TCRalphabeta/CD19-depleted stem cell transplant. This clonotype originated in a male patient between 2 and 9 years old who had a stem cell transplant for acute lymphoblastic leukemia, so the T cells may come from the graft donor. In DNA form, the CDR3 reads TGTGCCAGCTCACCACCCGGTACCGAGCAGTTCTTC. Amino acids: CASSPPGTEQFF.